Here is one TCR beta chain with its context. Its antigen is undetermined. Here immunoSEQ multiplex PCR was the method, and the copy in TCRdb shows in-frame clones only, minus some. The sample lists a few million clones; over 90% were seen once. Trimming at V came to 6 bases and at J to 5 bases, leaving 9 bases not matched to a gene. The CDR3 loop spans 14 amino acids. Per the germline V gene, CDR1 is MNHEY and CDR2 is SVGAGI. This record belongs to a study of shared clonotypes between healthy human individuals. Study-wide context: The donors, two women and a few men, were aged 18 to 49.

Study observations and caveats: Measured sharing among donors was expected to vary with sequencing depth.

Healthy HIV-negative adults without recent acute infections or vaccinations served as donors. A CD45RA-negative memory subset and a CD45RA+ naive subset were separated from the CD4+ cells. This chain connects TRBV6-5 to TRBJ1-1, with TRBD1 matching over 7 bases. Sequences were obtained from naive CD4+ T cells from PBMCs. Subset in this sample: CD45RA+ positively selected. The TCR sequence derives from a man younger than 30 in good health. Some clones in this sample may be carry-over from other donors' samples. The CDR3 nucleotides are TGTGCCAGCAGGCGGACAGGCGGGCGAACTGAAGCTTTCTTT. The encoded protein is CASRRTGGRTEAFF.